A selection of T cell receptor beta chains follows, all from one sample in a study of T-cell memory formation after mild COVID-19. TCRdb processed the 5' RACE reads anew with MiXCR; each CDR3 protein has one entry. The sample comprises hundreds of thousands of distinct CDR3 sequences, roughly 15% of which are singletons, and approximately 20% rests with the top ten. Sequencing was done on a sample of PBMCs or a T cell subset sorted from them (not recorded which). These receptors were taken from a man aged 18 to 35 who had mild COVID-19 (a few samples of this study predate the infection). Cell type and time point are not known. Both conserved end residues are part of each CDR3. A D gene is named only where the DNA matches it firmly. Only part of the rows carry a size: once, few, many, or a class if the clone is expanded.

J gene | D gene | clone size | V gene | CDR3 DNA | CDR3 protein
TRBJ1-1 | . | few | TRBV5-1 | TGCGCCAGCAGCGGAACGGGACTGCAAAACACTGAAGCTTTCTTT | CASSGTGLQNTEAFF
TRBJ2-3 | TRBD1 | many | TRBV6-5 | TGTGCCAGCAGACAGGGGTGGAGCACAGATACGCAGTATTTT | CASRQGWSTDTQYF
TRBJ2-5 | . | few | TRBV5-1 | TGCGCCAGCAGCACCCGGTTGGCCCAGTACTTC | CASSTRLAQYF
TRBJ1-4 | . | few | TRBV20-1 | TGCAGTGCTAGAAATGAAAAACTGTTTTTT | CSARNEKLFF
TRBJ1-1 | . | . | TRBV7-9 | TGTGCCAGCAGCGTGACACCGAATCGAGCTTTCTTT | CASSVTPNRAFF
TRBJ2-7 | . | few | TRBV30 | TGTGCCTGGAGTGGGGCCCGGACCGAGCAGTACTTC | CAWSGARTEQYF
TRBJ2-2 | . | few | TRBV4-1 | TGCGCCAGCAGCTATTCGCGGACGGCGAACACCGGGGAGCTGTTTTTT | CASSYSRTANTGELFF
TRBJ2-1 | . | . | TRBV6-2/TRBV6-3 | TGTGCCAGCAGTCAAAATGCGTTGGATGAGCAGTTCTTC | CASSQNALDEQFF
TRBJ2-7 | . | many | TRBV28 | TGTGCCAGCACCGAAGACGTTCGCTCTACCTACGAGCAGTACTTC | CASTEDVRSTYEQYF
TRBJ1-6 | . | . | TRBV7-2 | TGTGCCAGCAGCCAAAGAGGAGGGCGGCCGACTTTTAATTCACCCCTCCACTTT | CASSQRGGRPTFNSPLHF
TRBJ2-2 | TRBD1 | . | TRBV6-5 | TGTGCCAGCAGTTACGCGGGACAGGGGAAGAACACCGGGGAGCTGTTTTTT | CASSYAGQGKNTGELFF
TRBJ2-3 | . | few | TRBV7-2 | TGTGCCAGCACCAAGTCTTGGGATACGCAGTATTTT | CASTKSWDTQYF
TRBJ2-3 | TRBD1 | few | TRBV6-5 | TGTGCCAGCAGCCCAAGGGACAGGGGGTCAGATACGCAGTATTTT | CASSPRDRGSDTQYF
TRBJ1-1 | . | many | TRBV12-3/TRBV12-4 | TGTGCCAGCAGTTTGATCGAGGTACTTGGGACTGAAGCTTTCTTT | CASSLIEVLGTEAFF
TRBJ2-5 | TRBD1 | . | TRBV12-3/TRBV12-4 | TGTGCCAGCAGTACCCCGGACAGGGTGGAGACCCAGTACTTC | CASSTPDRVETQYF
TRBJ1-3 | . | . | TRBV20-1 | TGCAGTGCGCCGGGTTCCACACGGAACACCATATATTTT | CSAPGSTRNTIYF
TRBJ1-1 | . | . | TRBV7-9 | TGTGCCAGCAGCTTAGGCGGGGCTCAAGCTTTCTTT | CASSLGGAQAFF
TRBJ2-7 | . | . | TRBV7-2 | TGTGCCAGCAGCTTTCCCCTCCAGGGTAGTGCCTCCTACGAGCAGTACTTC | CASSFPLQGSASYEQYF
TRBJ1-2 | . | few | TRBV7-2 | TGTGCCAGCAGCTTAGAGGGGGTACCTCAGGGCTACACCTTC | CASSLEGVPQGYTF
TRBJ1-5 | . | . | TRBV15 | TGTGCCACCAGCAGAGATCAAGGGGGAGGACAGCCCCAGCATTTT | CATSRDQGGGQPQHF
TRBJ2-2 | . | few | TRBV5-1 | TGCGCCAGCAGCTTGCTAGGGAACACCGGGGAGCTGTTTTTT | CASSLLGNTGELFF
TRBJ1-5 | . | few | TRBV19 | TGTGCCAGTAGTATAACGGTAGGGGTCAATCAGCCCCAGCATTTT | CASSITVGVNQPQHF
TRBJ2-5 | TRBD2 | . | TRBV9 | TGTGCCAGCAGCGATGGGACTAGCGGGGGGGAGACCCAGTACTTC | CASSDGTSGGETQYF
TRBJ1-5 | . | many | TRBV5-5 | TGTGCCAGCAGCTTGATGAGCAATCAGCCCCAGCATTTT | CASSLMSNQPQHF
TRBJ2-7 | TRBD1 | . | TRBV7-2 | TGTGCCAGCAGCTTAAGTCTCCCGGGACAGGGAGGCGAGCAGTACTTC | CASSLSLPGQGGEQYF
TRBJ1-6 | TRBD1 | few | TRBV5-1 | TGCGCCAGCAGCCAGGGACAGGGGGCACGAAATTCACCCCTCCACTTT | CASSQGQGARNSPLHF
TRBJ1-2 | TRBD1 | . | TRBV7-2 | TGTGCCAGCAGTCGAAGTACAGGGGGCTATGGCTACACCTTC | CASSRSTGGYGYTF
TRBJ2-1 | . | once | TRBV24-1 | TGTGCCACCAGTGATGAGGCCAGGGGTGTAAGTGAGCAGTTCTTC | CATSDEARGVSEQFF
TRBJ1-1 | . | . | TRBV2 | TGTGCCAGCGGGGCCCAGAACACTGAAGCTTTCTTT | CASGAQNTEAFF
TRBJ2-5 | TRBD2 | few | TRBV20-1 | TGCAGTGCTAGAGATTCTAGCGGGGTAGAGACCCAGTACTTC | CSARDSSGVETQYF
TRBJ1-2 | TRBD1 | . | TRBV6-2/TRBV6-3 | TGTGCCAGCACGGACAGGATCGGCTATGGCTACACCTTC | CASTDRIGYGYTF
TRBJ2-1 | . | few | TRBV6-2/TRBV6-3 | TGTGCCAGCAGTCAGATCCGCCCACTAGTGTTTATTAGGAATGAGCAGTTCTTC | CASSQIRPLVFIRNEQFF